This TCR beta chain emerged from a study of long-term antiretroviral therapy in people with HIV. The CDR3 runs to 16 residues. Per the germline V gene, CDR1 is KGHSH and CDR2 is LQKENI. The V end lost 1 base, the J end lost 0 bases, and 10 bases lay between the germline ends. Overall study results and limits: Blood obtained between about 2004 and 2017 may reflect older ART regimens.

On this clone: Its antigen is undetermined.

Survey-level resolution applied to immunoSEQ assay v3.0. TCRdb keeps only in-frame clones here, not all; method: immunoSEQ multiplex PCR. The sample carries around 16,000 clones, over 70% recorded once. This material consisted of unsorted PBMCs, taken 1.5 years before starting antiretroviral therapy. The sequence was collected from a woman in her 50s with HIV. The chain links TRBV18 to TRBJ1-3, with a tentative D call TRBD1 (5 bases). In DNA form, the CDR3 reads TGTGCCAGCTCACCACGGGACTCCAACTCTGGAAACACCATATATTTT. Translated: CASSPRDSNSGNTIYF.